The 10 T cell receptor beta chains given below trace back to one sample, sequenced in a study of T cell repertoires in cytomegalovirus infection (dated by TCRdb to the late 2010s). Sequenced using an Illumina HiSeq 1500. Starting from the raw public reads, TCRdb applied fastp trimming at Q25, assembled clones with MiXCR and retained in-frame beta chains. When rows share a CDR3 protein, they turn into one entry using the most common DNA and genes. A total of approximately 170,000 distinct CDR3 sequences appear in this sample, roughly 15% of them only once. The top ten constitute 18% of the sample. The source material was CD8+ T cells from PBMCs. These receptors all stem from a human donor in good health (CMV status not recorded). Some clones in this sample may be carry-over from other donors' samples.

The V call is TRBV7-8, the J call TRBJ2-2; D possibly matches TRBD1 or TRBD2 (5 bases each). Germline V gene lookup returns CDR1 SGHVS and CDR2 FQNEAQ. V lost 6 bases to trimming and J lost 5 bases, with 13 bases between them. This CDR3 spans 14 amino acids. CDR3 sequence reads: CASRYQGDTGELFF. In nucleotides, the CDR3 is TGTGCCAGCAGATACCAGGGAGATACCGGGGAGCTGTTTTTT. The entire variable domain, with the rest obtained from reference TRBV7-8 and TRBJ2-2, is as follows: GAGVSQSPRYKVAKRGQDVALRCDPISGHVSLFWYQQALGQGPEFLTYFQNEAQLDKSGLPSDRFFAERPEGSVSTLKIQRTQQEDSAVYLCASRYQGDTGELFFGEGSRLTVL.

In its sample, this clonotype was seen a few times. The genes are TRBV7-2 and TRBJ2-7, with 10 positions matching TRBD1. V was clipped by 3 bases and J by 3 bases; unmatched bases: 5. CDR1 and CDR2 (germline): SGHTA, FQGNSA. The CDR3 loop spans 15 amino acids. The CDR3 sequence is CASSLFGTGVYEQYF. The CDR3 nucleotides are TGTGCCAGCAGCTTGTTCGGGACAGGGGTCTACGAGCAGTACTTC.

This clonotype was found many times. In nucleotides, the CDR3 is TGTGCCAGCAGCTCTTCCGGGACTGGGAACACTGAAGCTTTCTTT. This gives the protein CASSSSGTGNTEAFF. The rearrangement links TRBV7-6 to TRBJ1-1; tentative D call: TRBD1 (5 bases). Looked up from germline, CDR1 is SGHVS and CDR2 is FNYEAQ. V lost 4 bases and J lost 1, with 13 bases in between. The CDR3 consists of 15 residues.

This clonotype turned up a few times. This chain uses TRBV29-1 with TRBJ1-1; D gene unclear. Per the germline V gene, CDR1 is SQVTM and CDR2 is ANQGSEA. The CDR3 has 11 amino acids. V dropped 4 bases and J dropped 1 base, with 4 bases sitting between them. The CDR3 DNA reads TGCAGCGTTGCCACGAACACTGAAGCTTTCTTT. This encodes CSVATNTEAFF. Using reference TRBV29-1 and TRBJ1-1 for the parts outside the CDR3, the full variable domain is SAVISQKPSRDICQRGTSLTIQCQVDSQVTMMFWYRQQPGQSLTLIATANQGSEATYESGFVIDKFPISRPNLTFSTLTVSNMSPEDSSIYLCSVATNTEAFFGQGTRLTVV.

This clonotype showed up many times. The chain has TRBV7-2 and TRBJ2-7; D gene ambiguous. Germline V gives CDR1 SGHTA, CDR2 FQGNSA. This CDR3 comprises 12 residues. V was trimmed by 1 base and J by 6 bases, leaving 7 bases between them. The CDR3 spells CASSLVSAEQYF. The CDR3 coding sequence is TGTGCCAGCAGCTTAGTTTCGGCCGAGCAGTACTTC.

This clonotype was found many times. The chain uses TRBV7-2 and TRBJ1-2; no clear D gene. CDR3 length: 17 amino acids. Germline V gene lookup returns CDR1 SGHTA and CDR2 FQGNSA. Trimming shortened V by 3 bases and J by 1 base, and 18 bases separated the two germline ends. Here the CDR3 DNA reads TGTGCCAGCAGCTTGTCGGGGTGGCAGGCTCGTAACTATGGCTACACCTTC. Protein product: CASSLSGWQARNYGYTF. Using reference TRBV7-2 and TRBJ1-2 for the parts outside the CDR3, the full variable domain is GAGVSQSPSNKVTEKGKDVELRCDPISGHTALYWYRQSLGQGLEFLIYFQGNSAPDKSGLPSDRFSAERTGGSVSTLTIQRTQQEDSAVYLCASSLSGWQARNYGYTFGSGTRLTVV.

This chain uses TRBV2 with TRBJ1-2; D is uncertain. The V gene's germline CDR1 is SNHLY and CDR2 FYNNEI. This CDR3 comprises 17 residues. V dropped 4 bases and J dropped 0 bases, with 18 bases sitting between them. The CDR3 is CASSVELSGEPNYGYTF. The CDR3 coding sequence is TGTGCCAGCAGTGTTGAATTAAGCGGAGAGCCTAACTATGGCTACACCTTC. The variable domain in full, completed from reference TRBV2 and TRBJ1-2, reads EPEVTQTPSHQVTQMGQEVILRCVPISNHLYFYWYRQILGQKVEFLVSFYNNEISEKSEIFDDQFSVERPDGSNFTLKIRSTKLEDSAMYFCASSVELSGEPNYGYTFGSGTRLTVV.

This clonotype has only a few counts. This chain links TRBV10-3 with TRBJ2-3; TRBD1 or TRBD2 may be the D gene (5 bases each). The CDR3 is 15 amino acids. In germline, CDR1 is ENHRY, CDR2 SYGVKD. The V and J ends lost 2 bases and 4 bases respectively, with 13 bases between them. The CDR3 here is CAISERGAGADTQYF. The CDR3, as DNA: TGTGCCATCAGTGAGCGAGGGGCCGGGGCAGATACGCAGTATTTT.

There are a few counts of this clonotype. This chain connects TRBV7-9 to TRBJ2-2; a possible D gene is TRBD1 (5 bases). CDR3 length: 14 residues. Germline V gene lookup returns CDR1 SEHNR and CDR2 FQNEAQ (reference sequence). The V end was cut by 5 bases, the J end by 5 bases, with 12 bases between. The CDR3 protein is CASSPDRATGELFF. The DNA for the CDR3 is TGTGCCAGCAGCCCCGACAGAGCTACCGGGGAGCTGTTTTTT.

This clonotype was observed a handful of times. V gene TRBV28 combines with J gene TRBJ2-1; D may correspond to TRBD1 or TRBD2 (6 bases each). This CDR3 contains 14 residues. Germline V lookup: CDR1 MDHEN, CDR2 SYDVKM. V was cut by 6 bases and J by 7 bases, with 16 bases left in between. The CDR3 DNA sequence: TGTGCCAGCAGACCCCTGGAGGGGGAGAATGAGCAGTTCTTC. Amino acid sequence: CASRPLEGENEQFF.